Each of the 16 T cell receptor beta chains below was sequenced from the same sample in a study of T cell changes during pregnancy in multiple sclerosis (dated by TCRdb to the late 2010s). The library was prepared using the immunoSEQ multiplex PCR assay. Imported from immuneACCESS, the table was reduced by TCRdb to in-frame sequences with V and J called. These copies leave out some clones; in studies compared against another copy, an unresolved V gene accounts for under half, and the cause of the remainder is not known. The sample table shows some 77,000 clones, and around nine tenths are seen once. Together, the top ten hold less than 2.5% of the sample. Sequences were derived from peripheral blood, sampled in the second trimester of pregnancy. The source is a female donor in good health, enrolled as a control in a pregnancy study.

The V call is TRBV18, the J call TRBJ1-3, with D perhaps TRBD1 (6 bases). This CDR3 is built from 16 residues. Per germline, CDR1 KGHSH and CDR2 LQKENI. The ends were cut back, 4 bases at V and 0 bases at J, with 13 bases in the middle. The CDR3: CASSHFRDTSGNTIYF. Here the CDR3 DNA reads TGTGCCAGCTCACACTTCCGGGACACCTCTGGAAACACCATATATTTT.

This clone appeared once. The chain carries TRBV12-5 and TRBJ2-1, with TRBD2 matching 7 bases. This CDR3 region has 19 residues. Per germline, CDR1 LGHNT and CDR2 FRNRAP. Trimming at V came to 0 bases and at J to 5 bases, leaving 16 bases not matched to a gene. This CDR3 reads CASGLVVARGASGNNEQFF. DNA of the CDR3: TGTGCTAGTGGTTTGGTAGTGGCTCGCGGGGCTAGCGGAAACAATGAGCAGTTCTTC.

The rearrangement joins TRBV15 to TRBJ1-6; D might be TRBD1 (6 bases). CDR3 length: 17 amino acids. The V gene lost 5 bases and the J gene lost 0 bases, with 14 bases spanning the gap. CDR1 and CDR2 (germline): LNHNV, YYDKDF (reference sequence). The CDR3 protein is CATSEGHPSSYNSPLHF. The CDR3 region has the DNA TGTGCCACCAGCGAGGGACACCCGAGCTCCTATAATTCACCCCTCCACTTT.

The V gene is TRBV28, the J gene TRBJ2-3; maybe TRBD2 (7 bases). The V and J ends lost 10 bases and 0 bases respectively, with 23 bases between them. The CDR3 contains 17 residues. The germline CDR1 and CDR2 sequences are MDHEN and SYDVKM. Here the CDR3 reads CATQPPFAGASTDTQYF. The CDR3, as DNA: TGTGCCACCCAGCCCCCCTTTGCGGGGGCTAGCACAGATACGCAGTATTTT.

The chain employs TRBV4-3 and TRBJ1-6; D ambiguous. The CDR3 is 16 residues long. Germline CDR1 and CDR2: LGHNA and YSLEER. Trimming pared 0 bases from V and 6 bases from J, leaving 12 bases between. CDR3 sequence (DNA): TGCGCCAGCAGCCAAGAAATTGGCAGCGGTAATTCACCCCTCCACTTT. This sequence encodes CASSQEIGSGNSPLHF.

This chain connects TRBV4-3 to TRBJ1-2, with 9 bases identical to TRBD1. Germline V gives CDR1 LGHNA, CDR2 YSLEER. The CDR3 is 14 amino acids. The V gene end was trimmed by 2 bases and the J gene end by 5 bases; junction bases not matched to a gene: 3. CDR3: CASSQTGTGYGYTF. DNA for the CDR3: TGCGCCAGCAGCCAAACCGGGACAGGGTATGGCTACACCTTC.

The CDR3 coding sequence is TGCGCCAGCAGCCAAGATTCTATCACAGATACGCAGTATTTT. Translating gives CASSQDSITDTQYF. The rearrangement uses TRBV4-1 and TRBJ2-3, with D uncertain. Germline values: CDR1 MGHRA, CDR2 YSYEKL. This CDR3 is built from 14 residues. Trimming cost V 0 bases and J 2 bases, with 6 bases left between them.

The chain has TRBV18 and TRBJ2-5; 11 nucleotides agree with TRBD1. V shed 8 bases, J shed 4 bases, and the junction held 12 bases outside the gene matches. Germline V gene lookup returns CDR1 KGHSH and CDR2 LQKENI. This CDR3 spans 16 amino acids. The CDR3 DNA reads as TGTGCCAGCCCAGGTGGGACAGGGGGACTCACAGAGACCCAGTACTTC. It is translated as CASPGGTGGLTETQYF. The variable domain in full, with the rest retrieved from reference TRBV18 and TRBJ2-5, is NAGVMQNPRHLVRRRGQEARLRCSPMKGHSHVYWYRQLPEEGLKFMVYLQKENIIDESGMPKERFSAEFPKEGPSILRIQQVVRGDSAAYFCASPGGTGGLTETQYFGPGTRLLVL.

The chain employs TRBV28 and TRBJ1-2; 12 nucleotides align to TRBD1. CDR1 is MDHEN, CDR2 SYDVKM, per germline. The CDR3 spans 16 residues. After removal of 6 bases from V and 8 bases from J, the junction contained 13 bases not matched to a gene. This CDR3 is CASRGGTGGNQEGYTF. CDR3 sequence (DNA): TGTGCCAGCAGGGGCGGGACAGGGGGCAATCAGGAGGGCTACACCTTC.

The CDR3 coding sequence is TGTGCCAGCAGCCCAGGGGGAGACGGGGAGCTGTTTTTT. Protein product: CASSPGGDGELFF. The V gene is TRBV28, the J gene TRBJ2-2; 7 nucleotides match TRBD1. The length of the CDR3 is 13 residues. Germline V gives CDR1 MDHEN, CDR2 SYDVKM. V trimming: 6 bases; J trimming: 7 bases; junction bases outside the gene matches: 5.

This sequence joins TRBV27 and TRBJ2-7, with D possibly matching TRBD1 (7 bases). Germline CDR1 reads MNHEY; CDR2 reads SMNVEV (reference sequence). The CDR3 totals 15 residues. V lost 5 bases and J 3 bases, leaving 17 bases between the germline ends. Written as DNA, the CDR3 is TGTGCCAGCAGTCCCCCGGGGGACAGAGACTACGAGCAGTACTTC. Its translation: CASSPPGDRDYEQYF.

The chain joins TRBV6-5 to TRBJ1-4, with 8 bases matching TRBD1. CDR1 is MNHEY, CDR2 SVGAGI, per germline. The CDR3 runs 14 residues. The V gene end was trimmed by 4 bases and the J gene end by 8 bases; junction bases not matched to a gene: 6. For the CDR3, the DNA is TGTGCCAGCAGTTGGACAGGGAGTGAAGAAAAACTGTTTTTT. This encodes CASSWTGSEEKLFF.

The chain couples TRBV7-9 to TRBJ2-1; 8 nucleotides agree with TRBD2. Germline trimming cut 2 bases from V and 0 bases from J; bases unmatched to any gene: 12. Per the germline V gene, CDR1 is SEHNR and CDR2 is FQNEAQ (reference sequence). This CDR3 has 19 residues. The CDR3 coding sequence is TGTGCCAGCAGCTTAAGGGGGGGACTAGTCCATGGCTCCTACAATGAGCAGTTCTTC. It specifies CASSLRGGLVHGSYNEQFF.

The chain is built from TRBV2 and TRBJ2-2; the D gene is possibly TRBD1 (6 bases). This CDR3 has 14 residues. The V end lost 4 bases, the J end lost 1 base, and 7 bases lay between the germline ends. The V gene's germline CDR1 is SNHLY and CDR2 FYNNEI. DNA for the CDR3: TGTGCCAGCAGTGCGGACAGGAACACCGGGGAGCTGTTTTTT. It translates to CASSADRNTGELFF.

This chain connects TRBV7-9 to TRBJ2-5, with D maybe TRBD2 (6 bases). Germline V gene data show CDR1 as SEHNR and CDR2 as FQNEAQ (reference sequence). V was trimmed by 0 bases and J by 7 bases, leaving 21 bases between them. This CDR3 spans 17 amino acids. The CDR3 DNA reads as TGTGCCAGCAGCTTAGCTAGCGGTCTTGGACTCCGAGGGACCCAGTACTTC. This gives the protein CASSLASGLGLRGTQYF.

In DNA form, the CDR3 reads TGCGCCAGCAGCCCCGAAGGCGGGGCCCAGCATTTT. This translates into CASSPEGGAQHF. V usage is TRBV5-1 and J usage is TRBJ1-5, with no clear D. This CDR3 has 12 residues. The ends were cut back, 4 bases at V and 11 bases at J, with 13 bases in the middle. From germline, CDR1 is SGHRS and CDR2 YFSETQ. The entire variable domain, with the rest obtained from reference TRBV5-1 and TRBJ1-5, is as follows: KAGVTQTPRYLIKTRGQQVTLSCSPISGHRSVSWYQQTPGQGLQFLFEYFSETQRNKGNFPGRFSGRQFSNSRSEMNVSTLELGDSALYLCASSPEGGAQHFGDGTRLSIL.